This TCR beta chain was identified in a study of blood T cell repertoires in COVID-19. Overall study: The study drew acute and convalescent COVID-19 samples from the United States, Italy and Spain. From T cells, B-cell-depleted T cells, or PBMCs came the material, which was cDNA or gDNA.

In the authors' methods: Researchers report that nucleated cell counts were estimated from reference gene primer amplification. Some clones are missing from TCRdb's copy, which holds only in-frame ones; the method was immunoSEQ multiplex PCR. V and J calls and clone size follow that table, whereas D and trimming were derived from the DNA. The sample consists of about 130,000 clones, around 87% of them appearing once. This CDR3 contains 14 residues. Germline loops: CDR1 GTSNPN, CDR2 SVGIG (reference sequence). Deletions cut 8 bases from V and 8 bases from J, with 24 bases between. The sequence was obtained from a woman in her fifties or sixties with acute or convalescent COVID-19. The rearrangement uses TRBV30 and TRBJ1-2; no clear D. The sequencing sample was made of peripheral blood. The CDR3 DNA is TGTGCCGGCGGGGAGGGTAGCAGGTTAAGCGGCTACACCTTC. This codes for CAGGEGSRLSGYTF.